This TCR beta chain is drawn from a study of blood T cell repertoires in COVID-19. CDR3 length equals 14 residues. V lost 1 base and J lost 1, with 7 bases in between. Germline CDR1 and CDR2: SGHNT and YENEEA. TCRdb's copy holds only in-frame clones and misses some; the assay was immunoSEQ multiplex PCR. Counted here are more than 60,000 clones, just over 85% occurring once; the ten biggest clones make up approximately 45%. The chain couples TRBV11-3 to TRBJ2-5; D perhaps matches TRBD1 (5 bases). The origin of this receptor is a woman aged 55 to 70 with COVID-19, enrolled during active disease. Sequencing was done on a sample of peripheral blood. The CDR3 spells CASSLGRAQETQYF. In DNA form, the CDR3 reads TGTGCCAGCAGCTTAGGCAGGGCCCAAGAGACCCAGTACTTC.